The 4 T cell receptor beta chains below come from one sample, sequenced in a study of beta chain features in type 1 diabetes. Regarding the study as a whole: Within each of all four CD4+ subsets, Type 1 diabetes patients had TCRB CDR3s that were moderately but significantly shorter.

No antigen is known for these receptors. Isolated RNA was reverse transcribed in full, so expressed TCRB transcripts were sequenced. Only in-frame clones appear in the TCRdb table, and some are missing; sequencing was by immunoSEQ multiplex PCR. Counted here are a few hundred thousand clones, about 15% occurring once; the ten biggest clones make up about 0.014%. Sequenced sample: naive CD4+ T cells from blood. The source of these receptors is a man aged 18 to 30 with type 1 diabetes.

The chain uses TRBV7-2 and TRBJ2-5, with 14 bases that match TRBD2. The CDR3 runs to 19 residues. The germline V gene encodes CDR1 SGHTA and CDR2 FQGNSA. V lost 2 bases and J lost 3; bases outside the gene matches: 11. The CDR3 nucleotides read TGTGCCAGCAGCTTATCGGGCGCGGGACTAGCGGGAGTCAAAGAGACCCAGTACTTC. This encodes CASSLSGAGLAGVKETQYF.

The chain couples TRBV5-4 to TRBJ2-7; 8 positions agree with TRBD2. Germline V CDR1 and CDR2: SGHNT, YYREEE (reference sequence). The CDR3 has 16 amino acids. V lost 4 bases and J lost 2; bases outside the gene matches: 11. CDR3 in amino acids: CASSPGGDTTAYEQYF. The CDR3 coding sequence is TGTGCCAGCAGCCCGGGGGGGGACACGACCGCCTACGAGCAGTACTTC. The complete variable domain, with remaining parts taken from reference TRBV5-4 and TRBJ2-7, reads ETGVTQSPTHLIKTRGQQVTLRCSSQSGHNTVSWYQQALGQGPQFIFQYYREEENGRGNFPPRFSGLQFPNYSSELNVNALELDDSALYLCASSPGGDTTAYEQYFGPGTRLTVT.

This sequence joins TRBV4-1 and TRBJ1-1, with 8 bases that match TRBD1. CDR1 MGHRA and CDR2 YSYEKL come from the germline V gene. The length of the CDR3 is 12 residues. The junction had 6 bases not matched to a gene; V was cut back by 4 bases and J by 11 bases. The DNA for the CDR3 is TGCGCCAGCAGCCCAATTCAGGGGGCGGCTTTCTTT. Translating gives CASSPIQGAAFF.

This clone has only a few counts. J is TRBJ1-2 and V is TRBV9; D is unclear. V was clipped by 5 bases and J by 1 base, with 9 bases between them. Per germline, CDR1 SGDLS and CDR2 YYNGEE. The CDR3 runs to 13 residues. This CDR3 reads CASRSLLNYGYTF. CDR3 sequence (DNA): TGTGCCAGCAGGTCACTTCTTAACTATGGCTACACCTTC.